The clone carrying this TCR beta chain was seen at least ten times. The record originates from a study of human T cells and chemical hapten exposure. Time point denoted: pre-sensitization, week 0. Treatment specified: therapeutic diphenylcyclopropenone sensitization with weekly scalp DPC. The CDR3 covers 16 residues. Trimming removed 0 bases at V and 0 bases at J, with 9 bases between. The germline V gene has CDR1 MNHEY and CDR2 SMNVEV (reference sequence). It was the library that attached unique molecular identifiers to individual cDNA molecules. TCRdb passed the RACE reads through MiXCR, listing each CDR3 protein once. The table has approximately 400,000 distinct CDR3 sequences, roughly 5% seen once; the top ten hold approximately 2.8%.

The sequencing here drew on whole blood, taken in connection with sensitization to the hapten diphenylcyclopropenone (DPC). The receptor's source is a woman in her 50s with alopecia areata. Some clones in this sample may be carry-over from other donors' samples. V gene TRBV27 combines with J gene TRBJ1-3; D unclear. CDR3 sequence (DNA): TGTGCCAGCAGTTTATCTGCAGTCCTCTCTGGAAACACCATATATTTT. Residues: CASSLSAVLSGNTIYF.